These 30 T cell receptor beta chains were all obtained from the same sample, sequenced in a study of Ad26.COV2.S vaccination and SARS-CoV-2 variants. TCRdb's copy holds only in-frame clones and misses some; the assay was immunoSEQ multiplex PCR. Among about 350,000 clones, 92% were seen once, and the ten largest hold 3.9%. The source was peripheral blood, collected after recovery from COVID-19. Source of these receptors: a human donor who had recovered from COVID-19.

V gene TRBV4-3 combines with J gene TRBJ1-6; tentatively, D is TRBD1 (6 bases). The V gene lost 2 bases and the J gene lost 9 bases, with 11 bases spanning the gap. This CDR3 has 14 residues. The germline V gene encodes CDR1 LGHNA and CDR2 YSLEER. The CDR3 DNA sequence: TGCGCCAGCAGCCAAAAACAGGGCGGTTCACCCCTCCACTTT. Translation gives CASSQKQGGSPLHF.

This chain joins TRBV9 and TRBJ1-2; TRBD1 aligns across 7 bases. The CDR3 spans 15 residues. Germline CDR1 SGDLS, CDR2 YYNGEE. V lost 2 bases to trimming and J lost 4 bases; unmatched junction nucleotides: 8. CDR3 loop: CASSVSGQPPYGYTF. The CDR3 DNA follows: TGTGCCAGCAGCGTCTCGGGACAGCCACCCTATGGCTACACCTTC.

This chain links TRBV6-2 or TRBV6-3 with TRBJ2-1; D uncertain. This CDR3 is built from 12 residues. Trimming took 4 bases from V and 6 from J, leaving 7 bases between them. The germline CDR1 and CDR2 sequences are MNHEY and SVGEGT. The CDR3 coding sequence is TGTGCCAGCAGTTTGCTGTTCAATGAGCAGTTCTTC. This gives the protein CASSLLFNEQFF.

Regarding this clone: This CDR3 fails to terminate in the conserved phenylalanine or tryptophan, so it likely reflects a read error. The limits of the CDR3 on the DNA are not certain, so only TCRdb's listed CDR3 is given. This chain joins TRBV21-1 and TRBJ2-7; the D call of TRBD1 is as the table states it, not checked on the DNA. TRBV21-1 is labeled a pseudogene. The CDR3 is 13 residues long, ends included. The CDR3 loop is CASSKENRGRSPG.

V is TRBV12-3 or TRBV12-4 and J is TRBJ1-1; perhaps TRBD1 as D (5 bases). The V end lost 7 bases, the J end lost 6 bases, and 15 bases lay between the germline ends. This CDR3 is built from 13 residues. In DNA form, the CDR3 reads TGTGCCAGCACCCAACGGGGGGACTCTGAAGCTTTCTTT. Its translation is CASTQRGDSEAFF.

CDR3 sequence reads: CASSRRGGGYTF. In DNA, the CDR3 is TGTGCCAGCAGCCGCAGGGGAGGGGGCTACACCTTC. J is TRBJ1-2 and V is TRBV6-5, with TRBD1 as a possible D gene (6 bases). The V and J ends lost 6 bases and 8 bases respectively, with 13 bases between them. CDR1 and CDR2 from the germline V gene are MNHEY and SVGAGI. This CDR3 spans 12 amino acids.

The gene calls are TRBV5-8 and TRBJ2-5, with D perhaps matching TRBD1 (6 bases). Trimming stripped 3 bases from V and 1 base from J, with 13 bases between. This CDR3 comprises 15 residues. Germline assignment: CDR1 SGHTS and CDR2 YDEGEE. The CDR3 is CASSSQGYGQETQYF. For the CDR3, the DNA is TGTGCCAGCAGCTCACAGGGTTATGGCCAAGAGACCCAGTACTTC.

In this sample, this clone turned up once. This chain uses TRBV7-9 with TRBJ1-1; possibly TRBD1 for D (5 bases). Looked up from germline, CDR1 is SEHNR and CDR2 is FQNEAQ (reference sequence). This CDR3 comprises 17 residues. The V end was cut by 4 bases, the J end by 5 bases, with 23 bases between. CDR3 in amino acids: CASSYRDPILESTEAFF. CDR3 nucleotides: TGTGCCAGCAGCTACCGGGACCCTATTTTGGAGTCAACTGAAGCTTTCTTT.

The rearrangement links TRBV5-6 to TRBJ1-1; D is uncertain. Germline CDR1 and CDR2: SGHDT and YYEEEE. This CDR3 contains 15 residues. Trimming left V 0 bases short and J 0 bases short, with 9 bases between. The CDR3 protein is CASSLGLTMNTEAFF. CDR3 coding DNA: TGTGCCAGCAGCTTGGGTCTGACGATGAACACTGAAGCTTTCTTT.

The chain couples TRBV11-2 to TRBJ1-2, with D possibly being TRBD1 (6 bases). The ends were cut back, 4 bases at V and 0 bases at J, with 24 bases in the middle. The length of the CDR3 is 19 residues. Per the germline V gene, CDR1 is SGHAT and CDR2 is FQNNGV. CDR3 coding DNA: TGTGCCAGCAGCTCCCTAAGGGGGAGTAGGACGGGACCTAACTATGGCTACACCTTC. Protein: CASSSLRGSRTGPNYGYTF.

The chain carries TRBV7-6 and TRBJ2-1; no firm D call. The CDR3 runs to 12 residues. Germline V gene sequence: CDR1 SGHVS, CDR2 FNYEAQ. V dropped 3 bases and J dropped 5 bases, with 5 bases sitting between them. The CDR3 DNA is TGTGCCAGCAGCTTCGGAAACAATGAGCAGTTCTTC. Translated, it gives CASSFGNNEQFF.

This clone was counted a single time. The chain combines TRBV6-5 with TRBJ1-1, with D perhaps TRBD1 (6 bases). Germline loops: CDR1 MNHEY, CDR2 SVGAGI. The CDR3 has 11 residues. With 7 bases removed from V and 8 bases from J, the gap between germline ends came to 11 bases. The CDR3 nucleotides read TGTGCCAGCATGGGGGCAGCCGAAGCTTTCTTT. Translating it yields CASMGAAEAFF.

About this clone itself: Other DNA sequences in this sample translate to the same CDR3. The chain combines TRBV12-3 or TRBV12-4 with TRBJ1-2; D might be TRBD1 (6 bases). Trimming removed 4 bases at V and 2 bases at J, with 8 bases between. There are 13 residues in the CDR3. The CDR3 nucleotides read TGTGCCAGCAGTTCGCAGGGGAACTATGGCTACACCTTC. Translating gives CASSSQGNYGYTF.

The chain is built from TRBV27 and TRBJ2-3; D assignment may be TRBD1 or TRBD2 (6 bases each). The V and J ends lost 5 bases and 0 bases respectively, with 15 bases between them. Germline loops: CDR1 MNHEY, CDR2 SMNVEV (reference sequence). This CDR3 spans 16 amino acids. The CDR3: CASSLLTGTSTDTQYF. For the CDR3, the DNA is TGTGCCAGCAGTCTCCTTACAGGGACTAGCACAGATACGCAGTATTTT.

The V and J genes are TRBV12-5 and TRBJ1-1; weak D call: TRBD1 (5 bases). Per the germline V gene, CDR1 is LGHNT and CDR2 is FRNRAP. The CDR3 loop spans 14 amino acids. V lost 1 base and J lost 3, with 9 bases in between. The CDR3 nucleotides read TGTGCTAGTGGTTTGGCATCCAGGGACACTGAAGCTTTCTTT. Translation: CASGLASRDTEAFF.

The rearrangement joins TRBV5-4 to TRBJ2-7; tentative D call: TRBD2 (6 bases). V dropped 4 bases and J dropped 0 bases, with 11 bases sitting between them. CDR1 is SGHNT and CDR2 is YYREEE in the germline V gene (reference sequence). This CDR3 comprises 14 residues. The CDR3: CASSVGRGSYEQYF. As DNA, the CDR3 is TGTGCCAGCAGCGTGGGGCGGGGCTCCTACGAGCAGTACTTC. Using reference TRBV5-4 and TRBJ2-7 for the parts outside the CDR3, the full variable domain is ETGVTQSPTHLIKTRGQQVTLRCSSQSGHNTVSWYQQALGQGPQFIFQYYREEENGRGNFPPRFSGLQFPNYSSELNVNALELDDSALYLCASSVGRGSYEQYFGPGTRLTVT.

The genes are TRBV5-5 and TRBJ1-1, with 8 bases lining up with TRBD1. CDR3 length: 16 residues. Germline V CDR1 and CDR2: SGHKS, YYEKEE (reference sequence). V lost 4 bases to trimming and J lost 0 bases; unmatched junction nucleotides: 8. CDR3 residues: CASSLIRTGMNTEAFF. CDR3 DNA: TGTGCCAGCAGCCTAATCCGGACAGGGATGAACACTGAAGCTTTCTTT.

V is TRBV27 and J is TRBJ2-1, with TRBD2 matching 7 bases. The length of the CDR3 is 14 residues. Looked up from germline, CDR1 is MNHEY and CDR2 is SMNVEV (reference sequence). The J segment lost 7 bases and the V segment lost 2 bases, leaving 5 bases of the junction unmatched. The CDR3 loop is CASSLRGVWNEQFF. The CDR3 DNA reads TGTGCCAGCAGTTTACGGGGGGTTTGGAATGAGCAGTTCTTC.

This chain links TRBV15 with TRBJ1-4; D gene unclear. The CDR3 totals 16 residues. Germline CDR1 reads LNHNV; CDR2 reads YYDKDF (reference sequence). V lost 0 bases and J 3 bases, leaving 11 bases between the germline ends. The CDR3 DNA reads TGTGCCACCAGCAGAGATGCTGGTAGTCCTAATGAAAAACTGTTTTTT. It codes for CATSRDAGSPNEKLFF.

This clone was recorded once. The CDR3 nucleotides read TGTGCCAGCAGTCCACCGGGACCCGGGGGGGGCTACACCTTC. As protein: CASSPPGPGGGYTF. V and J are TRBV6-5 and TRBJ1-2; D possibly corresponds to TRBD1 (5 bases). With 5 bases removed from V and 8 bases from J, the gap between germline ends came to 18 bases. CDR1 is MNHEY, CDR2 SVGAGI, per germline. The CDR3 spans 14 residues.

This clone showed up just once. CDR3 in amino acids: CASSGRVWDDTDTQYF. DNA for the CDR3: TGTGCCAGCAGCGGGCGGGTATGGGACGACACAGATACGCAGTATTTT. The chain carries TRBV11-2 and TRBJ2-3, with D perhaps assigned TRBD1 or TRBD2 (5 bases each). In germline, CDR1 is SGHAT, CDR2 FQNNGV. V lost 5 bases and J 2 bases, leaving 17 bases between the germline ends. The CDR3 length is 16 residues.

V is TRBV2 and J is TRBJ2-1, with 11 nucleotides matching TRBD2. V gave up 6 bases and J gave up 7 bases; unmatched junction bases: 8. Germline assignment: CDR1 SNHLY and CDR2 FYNNEI. This CDR3 contains 15 residues. CDR3 sequence reads: CASRLAGAEINEQFF. The CDR3 bases are TGTGCCAGCAGACTAGCGGGGGCCGAAATTAATGAGCAGTTCTTC.

The J gene is TRBJ2-3, the V gene TRBV24-1; D remains ambiguous. The CDR3 is 13 amino acids. V lost 3 bases, J lost 2 bases, and 5 bases lay in between. From germline, CDR1 is KGHDR and CDR2 SFDVKD. CDR3 nucleotide sequence: TGTGCCACCAGTGATGGGAACACAGATACGCAGTATTTT. Translated, it gives CATSDGNTDTQYF.

This clone occurred a few times. The chain combines TRBV7-8 with TRBJ2-7, with D perhaps assigned TRBD1 or TRBD2 (5 bases each). The germline V gene encodes CDR1 SGHVS and CDR2 FQNEAQ. Trimming cost V 2 bases and J 3 bases, with 23 bases left between them. CDR3 length: 18 amino acids. The CDR3 nucleotides read TGTGCCAGCAGCTTAACACGTTTGGGGGTGGATAGAGACTACGAGCAGTACTTC. Protein sequence: CASSLTRLGVDRDYEQYF. The variable domain in full, with the rest retrieved from reference TRBV7-8 and TRBJ2-7, is GAGVSQSPRYKVAKRGQDVALRCDPISGHVSLFWYQQALGQGPEFLTYFQNEAQLDKSGLPSDRFFAERPEGSVSTLKIQRTQQEDSAVYLCASSLTRLGVDRDYEQYFGPGTRLTVT.

The chain couples TRBV5-8 to TRBJ2-1; perhaps D is TRBD1 or TRBD2 (5 bases each). The germline CDR1 and CDR2 sequences are SGHTS and YDEGEE. The CDR3 is 15 residues long. V lost 2 bases to trimming and J lost 2 bases, with 11 bases between them. CDR3 nucleotides: TGTGCCAGCAGCTTTATTGGGGACCCCTACAATGAGCAGTTCTTC. Translated: CASSFIGDPYNEQFF.

The chain carries TRBV9 and TRBJ1-2, with D hard to call. Germline values: CDR1 SGDLS, CDR2 YYNGEE. The CDR3 runs to 15 residues. V was clipped by 0 bases and J by 0 bases, with 9 bases between them. CDR3 nucleotide sequence: TGTGCCAGCAGCGTAGCGGCAGGACCTAACTATGGCTACACCTTC. This gives the protein CASSVAAGPNYGYTF.

The CDR3 reads CASSLGLAGHNEQFF. The CDR3 DNA is TGTGCCAGCAGCTTAGGGCTAGCGGGTCACAATGAGCAGTTCTTC. J is TRBJ2-1 and V is TRBV11-2; 8 bases are shared with TRBD2. J gave up 5 bases and V 1 base, and 4 bases lay outside the gene matches. The CDR3 is made up of 15 amino acids. Germline values: CDR1 SGHAT, CDR2 FQNNGV. Full variable domain (missing parts from reference TRBV11-2 and TRBJ2-1): EAGVAQSPRYKIIEKRQSVAFWCNPISGHATLYWYQQILGQGPKLLIQFQNNGVVDDSQLPKDRFSAERLKGVDSTLKIQPAKLEDSAVYLCASSLGLAGHNEQFFGPGTRLTVL.

The chain recombines TRBV7-6 with TRBJ1-3; D ambiguous. The CDR3 loop spans 14 amino acids. V was cut by 1 base and J by 4 bases, with 8 bases left in between. CDR1 is SGHVS, CDR2 FNYEAQ, per germline. The CDR3 region has the DNA TGTGCCAGCAGCTTAGGGGGTAGGGGAAACACCATATATTTT. The encoded protein is CASSLGGRGNTIYF. Filled out from reference TRBV7-6 and TRBJ1-3, the complete variable domain reads GAGVSQSPRYKVTKRGQDVALRCDPISGHVSLYWYRQALGQGPEFLTYFNYEAQQDKSGLPNDRFSAERPEGSISTLTIQRTEQRDSAMYRCASSLGGRGNTIYFGEGSWLTVV.

The chain has TRBV5-8 and TRBJ2-7, with D maybe TRBD2 (6 bases). CDR3 length equals 14 residues. CDR1 is SGHTS and CDR2 is YDEGEE in the germline V gene. V lost 4 bases to trimming and J lost 2 bases, with 13 bases between them. CDR3 sequence: CASSPLAGTYEQYF. In DNA form, the CDR3 reads TGTGCCAGCAGCCCACTCGCGGGGACCTACGAGCAGTACTTC.

The V gene is TRBV11-2, the J gene TRBJ2-1; D is unclear. Germline CDR1 SGHAT, CDR2 FQNNGV. CDR3 size: 12 residues. V lost 5 bases and J 9 bases, leaving 11 bases between the germline ends. The CDR3: CASSPPLSEQFF. The CDR3 DNA reads as TGTGCCAGCAGCCCCCCTCTGAGTGAGCAGTTCTTC.